Below, 8 T cell receptor beta chains from the same sample are listed, as sequenced in a study of shared clonotypes between healthy human individuals. CD45RO-negative CD8 cells positively selected for CCR7 made up the naive population, which excluded terminally differentiated effector memory CD45RA+ cells. Clones were read by immunoSEQ multiplex PCR, and TCRdb kept only the in-frame ones, dropping some. The table has about 2 million clones, approximately 94% seen once; the top ten hold less than 1.5%. Input material: naive CD8+ T cells sorted from blood. All receptors come from a man aged 18 to 35 in good health.

The V call is TRBV4-1, the J call TRBJ2-3, with D perhaps matching TRBD2 (6 bases). CDR3 length equals 16 residues. The germline V and J ends were trimmed by 4 bases and 1 base, with 15 bases remaining between them. From germline, CDR1 is MGHRA and CDR2 YSYEKL. The CDR3 bases are TGCGCCAGCAGCCGAAAGGCCGCTAGCGGCACAGATACGCAGTATTTT. Translated: CASSRKAASGTDTQYF.

Regarding this clone: The sample has other DNA sequences that encode this CDR3 too. The chain couples TRBV9 to TRBJ2-5; D might be TRBD2 (6 bases). The germline CDR1 and CDR2 sequences are SGDLS and YYNGEE. CDR3 length equals 14 residues. V gave up 0 bases and J gave up 5 bases, with 11 bases separating them. The CDR3 region is CASSVGGGTETQYF. As DNA, the CDR3 is TGTGCCAGCAGCGTAGGGGGAGGAACCGAGACCCAGTACTTC.

On this clone itself: Other DNA variants within this sample encode the same CDR3. The CDR3 sequence: CASSEAGFNSPLHF. CDR3 coding DNA: TGTGCCAGCAGTGAGGCGGGATTTAATTCACCCCTCCACTTT. V is TRBV2 and J is TRBJ1-6; D remains unclear. This CDR3 has 14 amino acids. The germline gives CDR1 SNHLY, CDR2 FYNNEI. With 3 bases removed from V and 6 bases from J, the gap between germline ends came to 9 bases. The whole variable domain, remainder taken from reference TRBV2 and TRBJ1-6, is EPEVTQTPSHQVTQMGQEVILRCVPISNHLYFYWYRQILGQKVEFLVSFYNNEISEKSEIFDDQFSVERPDGSNFTLKIRSTKLEDSAMYFCASSEAGFNSPLHFGNGTRLTVT.

The V call is TRBV19, the J call TRBJ1-2, with 8 bases that match TRBD1. Germline lookup yields CDR1 LNHDA and CDR2 SQIVND (reference sequence). The CDR3 loop spans 14 amino acids. V lost 4 bases, J lost 4 bases, and 5 bases stayed unmatched. The CDR3 sequence: CASSTPGGIYGYTF. The CDR3 DNA reads TGTGCCAGTAGTACTCCAGGGGGCATCTATGGCTACACCTTC.

This clone was seen a single time. The V gene is TRBV5-6, the J gene TRBJ2-1, with 16 bases lining up with TRBD2. The CDR3 sequence is 16 residues long. Germline trimming cut 4 bases from V and 4 bases from J; bases unmatched to any gene: 2. The germline V gene has CDR1 SGHDT and CDR2 YYEEEE. The DNA of the CDR3 is TGTGCCAGCAGCACGGGACTAGCGGGAGGGTACAATGAGCAGTTCTTC. This encodes CASSTGLAGGYNEQFF.

The CDR3 region is CASSSSTGAVSGNTIYF. As DNA, the CDR3 is TGTGCCAGCAGCTCCTCGACAGGAGCAGTCTCTGGAAACACCATATATTTT. The gene calls are TRBV7-9 and TRBJ1-3; D is possibly TRBD1 (6 bases). The CDR3 spans 17 residues. Trimming pared 4 bases from V and 0 bases from J, leaving 16 bases between. Germline V CDR1 and CDR2: SEHNR, FQNEAQ (reference sequence).

In the case of this clone: This specimen includes other DNA sequences encoding the same CDR3. The V and J genes are TRBV27 and TRBJ2-7; D remains ambiguous. V was cut by 5 bases and J by 1 base, with 6 bases left in between. The V gene's germline CDR1 is MNHEY and CDR2 SMNVEV (reference sequence). The CDR3 spans 12 residues. The CDR3 DNA reads as TGTGCCAGCAGTGTAAATTCCTACGAGCAGTACTTC. It encodes CASSVNSYEQYF.

As for this clone: The identical CDR3 is also encoded by other nucleotide sequences in the sample. The chain joins TRBV27 to TRBJ2-1; possibly TRBD2 for D (5 bases). From germline, CDR1 is MNHEY and CDR2 SMNVEV (reference sequence). This CDR3 comprises 15 residues. V was cut by 0 bases and J by 0 bases, with 6 bases left in between. The CDR3, as DNA: TGTGCCAGCAGTTTATCTGGGAGCTCCTACAATGAGCAGTTCTTC. Its translation is CASSLSGSSYNEQFF.